Each of the 18 T cell receptor beta chains below was sequenced from the same sample in a study of PD-L1 blockade in urothelial cancer. The protocol was immunoSEQ multiplex PCR, while the TCRdb copy is restricted to in-frame clones and leaves out a portion. The profile shows about 38,000 clones, roughly 90% of them singletons. Sequencing used PBMCs, obtained around atezolizumab (anti-PD-L1) treatment. The receptors here all came from a man in his 60s with urothelial cancer.

The chain has TRBV10-3 and TRBJ2-1; possibly TRBD2 for D (6 bases). V lost 4 bases and J lost 10, with 14 bases in between. In germline, CDR1 is ENHRY, CDR2 SYGVKD. CDR3 length: 13 amino acids. In nucleotides, the CDR3 is TGTGCCATCAGTGCCCCGGGACTCCCGGAGCAGTTCTTC. Translated, it gives CAISAPGLPEQFF.

The chain employs TRBV7-9 and TRBJ1-4; D is uncertain. Trimming cost V 2 bases and J 8 bases, with 6 bases left between them. The germline V gene encodes CDR1 SEHNR and CDR2 FQNEAQ (reference sequence). This CDR3 is 12 amino acids long. Here the CDR3 DNA reads TGTGCCAGCAGCTTAAACCAGGAAAAACTGTTTTTT. Its translation is CASSLNQEKLFF.

The chain uses TRBV2 and TRBJ2-7; 11 nucleotides line up with TRBD1. The junction had 10 bases not matched to a gene; V was cut back by 8 bases and J by 4 bases. The CDR3 consists of 15 residues. CDR1 and CDR2 (germline): SNHLY, FYNNEI. CDR3 nucleotide sequence: TGTGCCAGCCAACGTGGGACAGGGGGTCTATACGAGCAGTACTTC. It yields the protein CASQRGTGGLYEQYF.

This sequence joins TRBV5-1 and TRBJ2-1; 9 positions agree with TRBD2. Germline loops: CDR1 SGHRS, CDR2 YFSETQ. Losses at the gene ends were 2 bases for V and 2 bases for J; bases not matched to a gene: 5. The CDR3 covers 16 residues. The CDR3 loop is CASSFGGGAAYNEQFF. For the CDR3, the DNA is TGCGCCAGCAGCTTTGGCGGGGGGGCAGCCTACAATGAGCAGTTCTTC.

The V call is TRBV5-1, the J call TRBJ2-7; unclear D gene. V lost 3 bases to trimming and J lost 0 bases, with 19 bases between them. In germline, CDR1 is SGHRS, CDR2 YFSETQ. This CDR3 has 17 residues. This CDR3 is CASSSGFGRSSSYEQYF. The CDR3 region has the DNA TGCGCCAGCAGCTCTGGTTTTGGGCGTTCGAGCTCCTACGAGCAGTACTTC. Full variable domain (missing parts from reference TRBV5-1 and TRBJ2-7): KAGVTQTPRYLIKTRGQQVTLSCSPISGHRSVSWYQQTPGQGLQFLFEYFSETQRNKGNFPGRFSGRQFSNSRSEMNVSTLELGDSALYLCASSSGFGRSSSYEQYFGPGTRLTVT.

The V gene is TRBV11-3, the J gene TRBJ2-1; 11 positions agree with TRBD2. Germline V lookup: CDR1 SGHNT, CDR2 YENEEA. The V gene end was trimmed by 1 base and the J gene end by 9 bases; junction bases not matched to a gene: 8. The CDR3 has 16 amino acids. In DNA, the CDR3 is TGTGCCAGCAGCTTAGCTAGCGGGGGGCCAGTGGGTGAGCAGTTCTTC. Its protein product is CASSLASGGPVGEQFF.

The J gene is TRBJ2-7, the V gene TRBV6-1; 7 bases align to TRBD2. The germline V gene encodes CDR1 MNHNS and CDR2 SASEGT. V was pared by 3 bases and J by 5 bases, with 7 bases of the junction left unmatched. CDR3 length: 14 amino acids. This CDR3 reads CASSDGAGENEQYF. The CDR3 DNA reads as TGTGCCAGCAGTGACGGCGCGGGAGAGAACGAGCAGTACTTC.

This chain links TRBV2 with TRBJ1-3; 8 nucleotides align to TRBD1. The germline V gene has CDR1 SNHLY and CDR2 FYNNEI. The V and J ends lost 6 bases and 7 bases, in that order; junction bases with no gene match: 5. This CDR3 is 13 amino acids long. The CDR3 nucleotides read TGTGCCAGCAGATTGGACAGGGATAACACCATATATTTT. Translating gives CASRLDRDNTIYF.

J is TRBJ2-2 and V is TRBV5-1; the D is unclear. CDR1 is SGHRS and CDR2 is YFSETQ in the germline V gene. V lost 0 bases, J lost 3 bases, and 3 bases lay in between. The CDR3 loop spans 13 amino acids. CDR3 bases: TGCGCCAGCAGCTTGGGAGACACCGGGGAGCTGTTTTTT. Encoded protein: CASSLGDTGELFF.

The chain links TRBV7-9 to TRBJ1-1; the match to TRBD1 covers 10 bases. The CDR3 spans 15 residues. Per germline, CDR1 SEHNR and CDR2 FQNEAQ (reference sequence). Trimming cost V 4 bases and J 5 bases; bases outside gene matches: 7. The CDR3 bases are TGTGCCAGCAGCTCCGGGACAGGGGTTATAACTGAAGCTTTCTTT. Translating gives CASSSGTGVITEAFF.

The V and J genes are TRBV6-4 and TRBJ2-5; TRBD2 might be the D (5 bases). V was cut by 7 bases and J by 4 bases, with 13 bases left in between. The CDR3 sequence is 13 residues long. Germline assignment: CDR1 MRHNA and CDR2 SNTAGT. CDR3 residues: CASTHPGRETQYF. The CDR3 DNA is TGTGCCAGCACCCACCCGGGGAGAGAGACCCAGTACTTC.

This chain connects TRBV28 to TRBJ2-1, with TRBD2 matching over 7 bases. The length of the CDR3 is 15 residues. Trimming at V came to 5 bases and at J to 3 bases, leaving 7 bases not matched to a gene. CDR1 is MDHEN, CDR2 SYDVKM, per germline. The CDR3 coding sequence is TGTGCCAGCAGTACAGCGGGGACTAACTACAATGAGCAGTTCTTC. It yields the protein CASSTAGTNYNEQFF.

V and J are TRBV9 and TRBJ1-5, with 10 bases lining up with TRBD1. The junction had 3 bases not matched to a gene; V was cut back by 3 bases and J by 3 bases. CDR1 and CDR2 from the germline V gene are SGDLS and YYNGEE. The CDR3 is made up of 15 amino acids. CDR3 DNA sequence: TGTGCCAGCAGCGGCGGGACAGGGGCCAATCAGCCCCAGCATTTT. Its protein is CASSGGTGANQPQHF.

The chain carries TRBV6-6 and TRBJ2-1; 8 nucleotides align to TRBD2. The V gene's germline CDR1 is MNHNY and CDR2 SVGAGI (reference sequence). This CDR3 is 15 amino acids long. After removal of 9 bases from V and 2 bases from J, the junction contained 9 bases not matched to a gene. CDR3 protein: CASRGGAGAYNEQFF. The CDR3 coding sequence is TGTGCCAGTCGGGGGGGGGCCGGGGCCTACAATGAGCAGTTCTTC.

V gene TRBV7-3 combines with J gene TRBJ2-5; 13 nucleotides line up with TRBD2. This CDR3 spans 15 amino acids. V shed 5 bases, J shed 4 bases, and the junction held 4 bases outside the gene matches. Germline V gives CDR1 SGHTA, CDR2 FQGTGA. Here the CDR3 reads CASSPGLAGRETQYF. The CDR3 DNA follows: TGTGCCAGCAGCCCGGGACTAGCGGGGAGAGAGACCCAGTACTTC.

The chain links TRBV29-1 to TRBJ1-5; D is unclear. V dropped 6 bases and J dropped 6 bases, with 6 bases sitting between them. The CDR3 runs to 10 residues. Germline CDR1 and CDR2: SQVTM and ANQGSEA. The chain's CDR3 is CSVGSQPQHF. In DNA form, the CDR3 reads TGCAGCGTAGGGAGTCAGCCCCAGCATTTT.

As DNA, the CDR3 is TGTGCCAGCAGCATACAGGGGTTTGGCTACACCTTC. Amino acid sequence: CASSIQGFGYTF. V gene TRBV9 combines with J gene TRBJ1-2, with TRBD1 matching over 7 bases. J was trimmed by 7 bases and V by 4 bases; bases with no gene match: 4. This CDR3 spans 12 amino acids. CDR1 and CDR2 from the germline V gene are SGDLS and YYNGEE.

V usage is TRBV5-1 and J usage is TRBJ1-5; 8 nucleotides match TRBD1. CDR1 is SGHRS, CDR2 YFSETQ, per germline. Trimming at V came to 2 bases and at J to 6 bases, leaving 4 bases not matched to a gene. The CDR3 runs 14 residues. CDR3 sequence reads: CASSLNTGGQPQHF. Written as DNA, the CDR3 is TGCGCCAGCAGCTTAAATACAGGGGGTCAGCCCCAGCATTTT.